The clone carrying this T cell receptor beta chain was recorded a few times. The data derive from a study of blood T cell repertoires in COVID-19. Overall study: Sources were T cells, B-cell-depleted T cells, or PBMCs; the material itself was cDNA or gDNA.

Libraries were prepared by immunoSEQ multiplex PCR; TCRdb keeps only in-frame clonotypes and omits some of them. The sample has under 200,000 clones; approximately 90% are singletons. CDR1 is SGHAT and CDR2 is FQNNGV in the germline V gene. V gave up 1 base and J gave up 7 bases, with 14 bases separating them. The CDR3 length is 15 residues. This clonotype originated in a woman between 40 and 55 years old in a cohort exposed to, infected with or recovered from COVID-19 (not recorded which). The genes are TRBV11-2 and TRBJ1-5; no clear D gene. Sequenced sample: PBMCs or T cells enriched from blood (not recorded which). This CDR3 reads CASSLGISAGQPQHF. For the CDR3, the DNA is TGTGCCAGCAGCTTAGGGATCTCGGCGGGCCAGCCCCAGCATTTT.